The rows below give T cell receptor beta chains drawn from one sample of a study of OX40 agonist ivuxolimab in advanced cancers. Generated by immunoSEQ multiplex PCR, the TCRdb table keeps only in-frame clones and is missing some. The data show 37,000 or so clones, with 82% seen just once and approximately 1.8% held by the top ten. The material was CD4+ or CD8+ T cells sorted from blood, obtained in a trial of the OX40 agonist ivuxolimab. The receptors come from an adult with an advanced solid tumor such as melanoma, head and neck, liver or kidney cancer. The CDR3 runs from the conserved cysteine through the conserved F or W. A D gene is named only where the DNA matches it firmly. A row's size may be missing; if present it is once, few, many or a size class.

>TRBV11-2|11|once|-|TRBJ2-1
TGTGCCAGCAGTACGGAGACTGAGCAGTTCTTC
CASSTETEQFF
>TRBV18|15|few|-|TRBJ2-2
TGTGCCAGCTCACCCCTACCTACGAACACCGGGGAGCTGTTTTTT
CASSPLPTNTGELFF
>TRBV7-6|16|-|TRBD1|TRBJ2-6
TGTGCCAGCAGCTTAACAGGGGGCTCTGGGGCCAACGTCCTGACTTTC
CASSLTGGSGANVLTF
>TRBV18|13|-|-|TRBJ1-5
TGTGCCAGCTCACGACAGGGCAATCAGCCCCAGCATTTT
CASSRQGNQPQHF
>TRBV6-1|16|once|-|TRBJ1-5
TGTGCCAGCAGTGGCCCCACAGGGTATAGCAATCAGCCCCAGCATTTT
CASSGPTGYSNQPQHF
>TRBV9|12|-|-|TRBJ2-2
TGTGCCAGCAGCGTAGGGCCCGGGGAGCTGTTTTTT
CASSVGPGELFF
>TRBV18|11|-|-|TRBJ2-7
TGTGCCAGCTCATCCGCCTACGAGCAGTACTTC
CASSSAYEQYF
>TRBV5-1|15|-|-|TRBJ1-1
TGCGCCAGCAGCTTGGTAGGGGGGCTGAGCACTGAAGCTTTCTTT
CASSLVGGLSTEAFF
>TRBV6-5|12|-|-|TRBJ1-5
TGTGCCAGCAGAGCGGGGAATCAGCCCCAGCATTTT
CASRAGNQPQHF
>TRBV29-1|11|-|-|TRBJ2-7
TGCAGCGTTGAAGGAGCCTACGAGCAGTACTTC
CSVEGAYEQYF
>TRBV11-2|11|-|-|TRBJ2-3
TGTGCCAGCAGCTCGACAGATACGCAGTATTTT
CASSSTDTQYF
>TRBV5-3|13|-|-|TRBJ2-5
TGTGCCAGCACCCGAGAGGGGGGAAGGACCCAGTACTTC
CASTREGGRTQYF
>TRBV4-1|12|-|-|TRBJ2-7
TGCGCTCCCCTTGGACAAGCCCACGAGCAGTACTTC
CAPLGQAHEQYF
>TRBV19|13|few|-|TRBJ1-1
TGTGCCAGTAGTACACAGGTGAACACTGAAGCTTTCTTT
CASSTQVNTEAFF
>TRBV19|12|-|-|TRBJ2-5
TGTGCCAGTACCCCGGCTTTCGGGACCCAGTACTTC
CASTPAFGTQYF
>TRBV7-2|15|-|TRBD1|TRBJ2-7
TGTGCCAGCAGTTCTTCCCGGACAGGGAGCGACGAGCAGTACTTC
CASSSSRTGSDEQYF
>TRBV11-2|15|-|-|TRBJ1-1
TGTGCCAGCAGCTTAGGGCAGACTGGGGCCACTGAAGCTTTCTTT
CASSLGQTGATEAFF
>TRBV4-1|16|-|-|TRBJ1-4
TGCGCCAGCAGCCAAGGCTCCCAACGGCCTAATGAAAAACTGTTTTTT
CASSQGSQRPNEKLFF
>TRBV11-2|16|-|TRBD1|TRBJ1-3
TGTGCCAGCAGCTTCCCGGGACAGAGGTCTGGAAACACCATATATTTT
CASSFPGQRSGNTIYF
>TRBV5-4|15|-|-|TRBJ2-5
TGTGCCAGCAGCTTGGGAATAGCGGAGAAAGAGACCCAGTACTTC
CASSLGIAEKETQYF
>TRBV15|16|-|-|TRBJ1-4
TGTGCCACCAGCAGAGATCTAATCGGGGCTGGTGAAAAACTGTTTTTT
CATSRDLIGAGEKLFF
>TRBV7-7|15|-|-|TRBJ1-1
TGTGCTAGCAGCTTAGGGGAGCGAGCGAACACTGAAGCTTTCTTT
CASSLGERANTEAFF
>TRBV5-4|15|-|-|TRBJ1-6
TGTGCCAGCAGCCTCGACGGGGACCATAATTCACCCCTCCACTTT
CASSLDGDHNSPLHF
>TRBV30|14|-|-|TRBJ1-2
TGTGCCTGGAGTGTCCCGGGGGGTGACTATGGCTACACCTTC
CAWSVPGGDYGYTF
>TRBV5-8|16|-|-|TRBJ1-4
TGTGCCAGCAGCTTGGAAGGGGACCGATCTAATGAAAAACTGTTTTTT
CASSLEGDRSNEKLFF
>TRBV5-1|16|-|TRBD1|TRBJ1-1
TGCGCCAGCAGCTTGGCCATAAACAGGGGGAACACTGAAGCTTTCTTT
CASSLAINRGNTEAFF
>TRBV6-5|13|once|-|TRBJ2-7
TGTGCCAGCAGCCGCGGCAGCTCCTACGAGCAGTACTTC
CASSRGSSYEQYF
>TRBV5-1|16|-|-|TRBJ1-1
TGCGCCAGCAGCTCCATTTTGGGGGGGTGGAACACTGAAGCTTTCTTT
CASSSILGGWNTEAFF